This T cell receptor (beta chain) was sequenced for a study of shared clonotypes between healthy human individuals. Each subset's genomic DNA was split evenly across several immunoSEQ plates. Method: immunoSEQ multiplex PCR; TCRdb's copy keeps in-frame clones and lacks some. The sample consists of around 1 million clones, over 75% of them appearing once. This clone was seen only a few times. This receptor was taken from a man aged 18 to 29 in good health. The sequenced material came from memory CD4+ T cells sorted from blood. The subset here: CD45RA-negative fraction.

In DNA, the CDR3 is TGTGCCAGCAGTTACACGGCGGCCTATGGCTACACCTTC. Protein: CASSYTAAYGYTF. The chain couples TRBV9 to TRBJ1-2; no clear D. Germline V gives CDR1 SGDLS, CDR2 YYNGEE. V was shortened by 5 bases and J by 4 bases, with 12 bases between the two germline ends. This CDR3 region has 13 residues.